Following are 13 T cell receptor beta chains from one sample sequenced in a study of cytomegalovirus exposure and HLA in healthy donors. Assay used: immunoSEQ multiplex PCR; TCRdb lists only in-frame clones, some missing. The sample shows about 130,000 clones, roughly 89% of them seen only once. Sequenced sample: PBMCs. The receptors stem from a young man in good health and CMV-seronegative.

J is TRBJ1-2 and V is TRBV4-3; D unresolved. Germline assignment: CDR1 LGHNA and CDR2 YSLEER. V lost 4 bases and J lost 4, with 16 bases in between. There are 15 residues in the CDR3. In DNA form, the CDR3 reads TGCGCCAGCAGCCCGAACCTTTCGGCAGGCTATGGCTACACCTTC. Translating it yields CASSPNLSAGYGYTF.

V gene TRBV7-2 combines with J gene TRBJ1-5, with TRBD1 matching 9 bases. The ends lost 5 bases at V and 7 bases at J; junction bases unmatched: 6. The CDR3 extends over 14 amino acids. Germline V lookup: CDR1 SGHTA, CDR2 FQGNSA. CDR3 nucleotide sequence: TGTGCCAGCAGCCTACAGGGGGCCGGGCAGCCCCAGCATTTT. Translation gives CASSLQGAGQPQHF.

The chain couples TRBV10-1 to TRBJ2-1; 9 bases align to TRBD2. V shed 0 bases, J shed 4 bases, and the junction held 4 bases outside the gene matches. Germline V gene lookup returns CDR1 WNHNN and CDR2 SYGVQD (reference sequence). This CDR3 contains 16 residues. CDR3 region: CASSESAAGGYNEQFF. The CDR3 nucleotides read TGCGCCAGCAGTGAGTCGGCAGCGGGGGGTTACAATGAGCAGTTCTTC.

The genes are TRBV27 and TRBJ2-3; TRBD2 aligns across 11 bases. Per the germline V gene, CDR1 is MNHEY and CDR2 is SMNVEV (reference sequence). V lost 10 bases, J lost 5 bases, and 8 bases stayed unmatched. The CDR3 spans 14 residues. The DNA for the CDR3 is TGTGCCATCCTTAGCGGGGGGGCCGGAGATACGCAGTATTTT. Protein: CAILSGGAGDTQYF.

The chain joins TRBV2 to TRBJ1-3; D is perhaps TRBD1 (5 bases). Between the trimmed V and J ends, which lost 6 bases and 4 bases, there was a span of 16 bases. CDR3 size: 15 residues. Germline loops: CDR1 SNHLY, CDR2 FYNNEI. Here the CDR3 reads CASSGTGGGGNTIYF. CDR3 DNA sequence: TGTGCCAGCAGCGGTACAGGCGGCGGAGGAAACACCATATATTTT. Full variable domain (missing parts from reference TRBV2 and TRBJ1-3): EPEVTQTPSHQVTQMGQEVILRCVPISNHLYFYWYRQILGQKVEFLVSFYNNEISEKSEIFDDQFSVERPDGSNFTLKIRSTKLEDSAMYFCASSGTGGGGNTIYFGEGSWLTVV.

The chain combines TRBV9 with TRBJ1-1; D is perhaps TRBD1 (6 bases). Trimming took 3 bases from V and 2 from J, leaving 8 bases between them. From germline, CDR1 is SGDLS and CDR2 YYNGEE. This CDR3 is built from 13 residues. DNA for the CDR3: TGTGCCAGCAGCGGCAGGGGTAACACTGAAGCTTTCTTT. Residues: CASSGRGNTEAFF.

This clone was recorded once. The J gene is TRBJ1-2, the V gene TRBV15, with D hard to call. V shed 1 base and J shed 8 bases, with 17 bases lying between them. The CDR3 has 15 amino acids. Germline V gene lookup returns CDR1 LNHNV and CDR2 YYDKDF (reference sequence). This CDR3 is CATSRGIFLGLGYTF. The DNA for the CDR3 is TGTGCCACCAGCAGAGGGATATTTCTGGGCCTAGGCTACACCTTC. The whole variable domain, filled in from reference TRBV15 and TRBJ1-2, reads DAMVIQNPRYQVTQFGKPVTLSCSQTLNHNVMYWYQQKSSQAPKLLFHYYDKDFNNEADTPDNFQSRRPNTSFCFLDIRSPGLGDTAMYLCATSRGIFLGLGYTFGSGTRLTVV.

The rearrangement joins TRBV11-3 to TRBJ2-3; 13 positions agree with TRBD2. Germline V lookup: CDR1 SGHNT, CDR2 YENEEA. The CDR3 sequence is 15 residues long. With V trimmed by 4 bases and J by 4 bases, 2 bases remained unmatched. The CDR3 bases are TGTGCCAGCAGCTCGGGACTAGCGGGGTCAGATACGCAGTATTTT. It yields the protein CASSSGLAGSDTQYF.

The CDR3 DNA is TGTGCCAGCAGAAGATCCGGGACAGATAATTCACCCCTCCACTTT. Translated, it gives CASRRSGTDNSPLHF. The V call is TRBV6-5, the J call TRBJ1-6; 7 bases are shared with TRBD1. Germline lookup yields CDR1 MNHEY and CDR2 SVGAGI. V was pared by 6 bases and J by 5 bases, with 7 bases of the junction left unmatched. The CDR3 extends over 15 amino acids.

The CDR3 DNA reads as TGTGCCAGCAGCGGCGGAGGTCTGAACACTGAAGCTTTCTTT. Amino acids: CASSGGGLNTEAFF. The rearrangement links TRBV9 to TRBJ1-1; D not resolved. The germline V and J ends were trimmed by 3 bases and 0 bases, with 9 bases remaining between them. CDR1 is SGDLS, CDR2 YYNGEE, per germline. The CDR3 spans 14 residues.

The chain carries TRBV2 and TRBJ1-2; 7 bases map to TRBD1. CDR1 SNHLY and CDR2 FYNNEI come from the germline V gene. The ends lost 6 bases at V and 4 bases at J; junction bases unmatched: 8. The CDR3 has 14 amino acids. This CDR3 is CASRAGGLIYGYTF. In DNA form, the CDR3 reads TGTGCCAGCAGGGCAGGGGGGTTAATCTATGGCTACACCTTC. Full variable domain (remainder filled in from reference TRBV2 and TRBJ1-2): EPEVTQTPSHQVTQMGQEVILRCVPISNHLYFYWYRQILGQKVEFLVSFYNNEISEKSEIFDDQFSVERPDGSNFTLKIRSTKLEDSAMYFCASRAGGLIYGYTFGSGTRLTVV.

The genes are TRBV28 and TRBJ2-4; 7 positions match TRBD2. This CDR3 spans 16 amino acids. Per germline, CDR1 MDHEN and CDR2 SYDVKM. J lost 0 bases, V lost 5 bases, and 7 bases had no gene match. CDR3 sequence reads: CASSARGVIAKNIQYF. The CDR3 DNA sequence: TGTGCCAGCAGTGCACGGGGGGTCATAGCCAAAAACATTCAGTACTTC.

DNA for the CDR3: TGCGCCAGCAGCCCCGGGGACAGGGGATTTTCGGATACGCAGTATTTT. Translating it yields CASSPGDRGFSDTQYF. This rearrangement joins TRBV4-1 to TRBJ2-3; 10 bases map to TRBD1. Germline lookup yields CDR1 MGHRA and CDR2 YSYEKL. V shed 4 bases, J shed 6 bases, and the junction held 10 bases outside the gene matches. This CDR3 is 16 amino acids long.